Presented here are 10 T cell receptor beta chains from one specimen sequenced in a study of T cells in tumors after PD-1 blockade. Specified time point: second of two post-therapy site-matched biopsies two to three months apart. Some clones are missing from TCRdb's copy, which holds only in-frame ones; the method was immunoSEQ multiplex PCR. Among 7,500 to 8,500 clones listed, roughly 60% were seen once. Source: tumor tissue, taken after anti-PD-1 treatment. The receptor source for this set is a human donor with basal cell carcinoma.

The chain carries TRBV19 and TRBJ1-6; 9 bases match TRBD1. CDR1 and CDR2 (germline): LNHDA, SQIVND (reference sequence). The CDR3 length is 13 residues. V gave up 4 bases and J gave up 8 bases; unmatched junction bases: 0. CDR3 bases: TGTGCCAGTAGTAGACAGGGGGATTCACCCCTCCACTTT. Amino acids: CASSRQGDSPLHF.

This chain links TRBV30 with TRBJ2-6; D is ambiguous. Trimming took off 4 bases at V and 0 bases at J, with 10 bases between the two ends. This CDR3 is 15 amino acids long. Germline V gives CDR1 GTSNPN, CDR2 SVGIG (reference sequence). The DNA for the CDR3 is TGTGCCTGGACCCTCTTTAGCTCTGGGGCCAACGTCCTGACTTTC. It yields the protein CAWTLFSSGANVLTF. Full variable domain (missing parts from reference TRBV30 and TRBJ2-6): SQTIHQWPATLVQPVGSPLSLECTVEGTSNPNLYWYRQAAGRGLQLLFYSVGIGQISSEVPQNLSASRPQDRQFILSSKKLLLSDSGFYLCAWTLFSSGANVLTFGAGSRLTVL.

This chain joins TRBV9 and TRBJ2-1; TRBD2 matches at 12 bases. Germline CDR1 is SGDLS and CDR2 is YYNGEE. This CDR3 comprises 14 residues. V shed 4 bases, J shed 12 bases, and the junction held 8 bases outside the gene matches. The CDR3, as DNA: TGTGCCAGCAGCCCGGCGACTAGCGGGGGCCTGCAGTTCTTC. Its protein is CASSPATSGGLQFF.

This chain uses TRBV6-1 with TRBJ2-7; TRBD1 might be the D (5 bases). With 3 bases removed from V and 2 bases from J, the gap between germline ends came to 11 bases. The CDR3 loop spans 14 amino acids. The germline V gene has CDR1 MNHNS and CDR2 SASEGT. CDR3 sequence reads: CASSEGQWTYEQYF. In DNA, the CDR3 is TGTGCCAGCAGTGAGGGGCAGTGGACCTACGAGCAGTACTTC.

The table lists this clone with a count of one. The CDR3 DNA sequence: TGCGCCAGCAGCTTGGCCGGACTAGCGGGGGGGCCAGGAGATACGCAGTATTTT. This codes for CASSLAGLAGGPGDTQYF. The chain carries TRBV5-1 and TRBJ2-3; 15 bases are shared with TRBD2. Germline CDR1 reads SGHRS; CDR2 reads YFSETQ. There are 18 residues in the CDR3. Trimming cost V 0 bases and J 5 bases; bases outside gene matches: 7.

This chain links TRBV5-5 with TRBJ2-7, with 11 bases lining up with TRBD2. CDR3 size: 20 residues. V lost 1 base to trimming and J lost 0 bases; unmatched junction nucleotides: 15. Germline-derived CDR1 and CDR2 are SGHKS and YYEKEE (reference sequence). The CDR3 region has the DNA TGTGCCAGCAGCTTGTATCCAAGCGGGACTAGCGGACTCCGCTCCTACGAGCAGTACTTC. Amino acid sequence: CASSLYPSGTSGLRSYEQYF.

The J gene is TRBJ2-1, the V gene TRBV6-1; TRBD2 aligns across 12 bases. Per the germline V gene, CDR1 is MNHNS and CDR2 is SASEGT. V was clipped by 2 bases and J by 7 bases; unmatched bases: 3. The CDR3 covers 15 residues. The CDR3: CASSERTSGINEQFF. For the CDR3, the DNA is TGTGCCAGCAGTGAACGGACTAGCGGGATAAATGAGCAGTTCTTC.

This chain joins TRBV10-2 and TRBJ2-2; 7 nucleotides agree with TRBD1. The ends lost 1 base at V and 6 bases at J; junction bases unmatched: 5. CDR1 and CDR2 from the germline V gene are WSHSY and SAAADI. The CDR3 runs 15 residues. This CDR3 reads CASSEFPTGSGELFF. The CDR3 nucleotides are TGCGCCAGCAGTGAGTTCCCGACAGGGTCCGGGGAGCTGTTTTTT.

This clone appeared a single time. The rearrangement uses TRBV4-2 and TRBJ2-5; D is unclear. CDR1 and CDR2 from the germline V gene are LGHNA and YNFKEQ. CDR3 length: 14 amino acids. Trimming removed 1 base at V and 7 bases at J, with 13 bases between. The CDR3 is CASSQVWEVGTQYF. The CDR3 DNA sequence: TGTGCCAGCAGCCAAGTTTGGGAAGTTGGGACCCAGTACTTC.

The chain combines TRBV7-6 with TRBJ2-2, with D unresolved. Germline V gene data show CDR1 as SGHVS and CDR2 as FNYEAQ. The CDR3 loop spans 14 amino acids. V lost 3 bases and J lost 1, with 6 bases in between. DNA of the CDR3: TGTGCCAGCAGCTTGGGCCTGAACACCGGGGAGCTGTTTTTT. Its translation is CASSLGLNTGELFF.